This T cell receptor (beta chain) was sequenced during a study of PD-L1 blockade in urothelial cancer. Whole-study findings and limits: More expansion of tumor-associated blood clones, seen at 3 weeks, marked durable-benefit patients.

The data were produced by immunoSEQ multiplex PCR, yet TCRdb's version contains in-frame clones alone and is incomplete. The top ten hold 2.4% of the sample, which has some 51,000 clones, roughly 91% seen once. V lost 3 bases and J lost 13; bases outside the gene matches: 2. The length of the CDR3 is 12 residues. CDR1 and CDR2 from the germline V gene are SGDLS and YYNGEE. The time point: peripheral blood 6 weeks after treatment start. In regard to this clone: Its antigen remains unknown.

The chain combines TRBV9 with TRBJ2-1; 12 positions match TRBD2. The TCR was taken from a man between 60 and 75 years old with urothelial cancer. The sample here was PBMCs, taken around atezolizumab (anti-PD-L1) treatment. The chain's CDR3 is CASSATSGGQFF. DNA for the CDR3: TGTGCCAGCAGCGCGACTAGCGGGGGCCAGTTCTTC.